A selection of T cell receptor beta chains follows, all from one sample in a study of PD-1 blockade in classical Hodgkin lymphoma. Repertoires were generated with immunoSEQ multiplex PCR, while TCRdb's copy carries only in-frame clones and drops some. The sample has 20,000 to 25,000 clones; around 94% are singletons. Sequenced sample: peripheral blood mononuclear cells (PBMCs). The receptor set was obtained from a human donor with classical Hodgkin lymphoma. Each CDR3 is given with its conserved first and last residue. A D gene is named only where the DNA matches it firmly. Size values are once, few and many counts, or a class for expanded clones, and some rows have none.

clone size	V gene	D gene	J gene	CDR3 protein	CDR3 DNA
.	TRBV5-8	TRBD1	TRBJ1-2	CASSLYLSGTGRTNYGYTF	TGTGCCAGCAGCCTGTACCTGAGCGGGACAGGGAGAACTAACTATGGCTACACCTTC
.	TRBV7-9	TRBD1	TRBJ2-5	CASSSGTGSETQYF	TGTGCCAGCAGCTCCGGGACAGGGAGCGAGACCCAGTACTTC
.	TRBV4-2	TRBD1	TRBJ1-6	CASSQDGTVKPLHF	TGTGCCAGCAGCCAAGATGGGACAGTGAAGCCCCTCCACTTT
few	TRBV10-3	TRBD2	TRBJ2-3	CANGGSTDTQYF	TGTGCCAACGGGGGGAGCACAGATACGCAGTATTTT
.	TRBV7-6	.	TRBJ2-3	CASSSSAYTDTQYF	TGTGCCAGCAGCTCCAGCGCGTACACAGATACGCAGTATTTT
.	TRBV12-5	.	TRBJ2-3	CASGFGGSGTDTQYF	TGTGCTAGTGGTTTTGGGGGGTCGGGCACAGATACGCAGTATTTT
.	TRBV2	.	TRBJ1-1	CASSVERDTEAFF	TGTGCCAGCAGTGTCGAGAGGGACACTGAAGCTTTCTTT
.	TRBV7-2	TRBD2	TRBJ2-4	CASSRERGRVKNIQYF	TGTGCCAGCAGCCGGGAGCGGGGACGGGTCAAAAACATTCAGTACTTC
.	TRBV5-5	.	TRBJ1-3	CASSSLLPPSGNTIYF	TGTGCCAGCAGCTCACTACTACCTCCCTCTGGAAACACCATATATTTT
.	TRBV4-3	TRBD1	TRBJ1-1	CASSQGTGGLNTEAFF	TGCGCCAGCAGCCAAGGGACAGGGGGTTTGAACACTGAAGCTTTCTTT
.	TRBV6-5	.	TRBJ1-2	CASPRGGYTF	TGTGCCAGCCCCCGGGGAGGCTACACCTTC
few	TRBV7-7	.	TRBJ2-2	CASGTYTGELFF	TGTGCCAGCGGAACATACACCGGGGAGCTGTTTTTT
.	TRBV7-9	TRBD2	TRBJ2-7	CASSPRGGGYEQYF	TGTGCCAGCAGCCCACGGGGGGGCGGGTACGAGCAGTACTTC
.	TRBV4-2	TRBD2	TRBJ2-1	CASSQSWTSYEQFF	TGTGCCAGCAGCCAAAGTTGGACTAGCTACGAGCAGTTCTTC
.	TRBV15	.	TRBJ2-6	CATSMIVVSGANVLTF	TGTGCCACCAGCATGATAGTGGTGTCTGGGGCCAACGTCCTGACTTTC
.	TRBV7-9	TRBD1	TRBJ1-1	CASSTGVGEAFF	TGTGCCAGCAGCACAGGGGTCGGTGAAGCTTTCTTT
once	TRBV19	.	TRBJ1-2	CATPGGGSQNYGYTF	TGTGCCACTCCCGGGGGGGGATCGCAAAACTATGGCTACACCTTC
once	TRBV28	.	TRBJ1-5	CASSPSRRGNQPQHF	TGTGCCAGCAGTCCCTCCCGGAGGGGCAATCAGCCCCAGCATTTT
once	TRBV15	.	TRBJ2-7	CAIPGSGVRQGWAQYF	TGTGCCATACCCGGCTCGGGGGTGAGACAGGGTTGGGCGCAGTACTTC
.	TRBV14	.	TRBJ1-1	CASSQDRNTEAFF	TGTGCCAGCAGCCAAGACAGGAACACTGAAGCTTTCTTT
.	TRBV7-6	.	TRBJ1-6	CASSLAQGQYSPLHF	TGTGCCAGCAGCTTAGCCCAGGGGCAGTATTCACCCCTCCACTTT